This T cell receptor (beta chain) was captured in a study of blood T cell repertoires in COVID-19. Study-wide background: Whether acute or convalescent, the COVID-19 samples came from the United States, Italy and Spain. Sources were T cells, B-cell-depleted T cells, or PBMCs; the material itself was cDNA or gDNA.

In the original processing: Estimates of nucleated cell counts were drawn from the amplification of reference gene primers. Sequencing was performed with immunoSEQ multiplex PCR; in TCRdb, only in-frame clones are kept and a portion is missing. V and J calls plus clone size are reproduced from that table; the DNA served to infer D and trimming. In the table there are about 120,000 clones, about 87% of which are singletons. The germline gives CDR1 KGHSH, CDR2 LQKENI. The J segment lost 0 bases and the V segment lost 6 bases, leaving 1 base of the junction unmatched. This CDR3 region has 14 residues. The sequence was collected from a woman between 45 and 60 years old with acute or convalescent COVID-19. Sequencing was carried out using peripheral blood. The V and J genes are TRBV18 and TRBJ1-4; 7 nucleotides line up with TRBD1. The CDR3 DNA reads TGTGCCAGCTCCACAGGGGCAACTAATGAAAAACTGTTTTTT. Encoded protein: CASSTGATNEKLFF.